This T cell receptor (beta chain) was sequenced in a study of T-cell reconstitution after alpha-beta-depleted transplantation in children. This clonotype was seen many times. The CDR3 has 12 residues. Germline V lookup: CDR1 LNHDA, CDR2 SQIVND (reference sequence). V was cut by 7 bases and J by 2 bases, with 6 bases left in between. A TCRbeta library incorporating unique molecular identifiers was prepared. TCRdb passed the PCR reads through MiXCR, listing each CDR3 protein once. The sample lists about 360,000 distinct CDR3 sequences; about 14% were seen once. Sequenced material: PBMCs, taken from the stem cell graft. The receptor was derived from a human donor who donated a stem cell graft to a child with Fanconi anemia. The rearrangement joins TRBV19 to TRBJ1-5; possible D gene TRBD1, 5 bases. CDR3 sequence reads: CASKQGNQPQHF. The DNA of the CDR3 is TGTGCCAGTAAACAGGGCAATCAGCCCCAGCATTTT.